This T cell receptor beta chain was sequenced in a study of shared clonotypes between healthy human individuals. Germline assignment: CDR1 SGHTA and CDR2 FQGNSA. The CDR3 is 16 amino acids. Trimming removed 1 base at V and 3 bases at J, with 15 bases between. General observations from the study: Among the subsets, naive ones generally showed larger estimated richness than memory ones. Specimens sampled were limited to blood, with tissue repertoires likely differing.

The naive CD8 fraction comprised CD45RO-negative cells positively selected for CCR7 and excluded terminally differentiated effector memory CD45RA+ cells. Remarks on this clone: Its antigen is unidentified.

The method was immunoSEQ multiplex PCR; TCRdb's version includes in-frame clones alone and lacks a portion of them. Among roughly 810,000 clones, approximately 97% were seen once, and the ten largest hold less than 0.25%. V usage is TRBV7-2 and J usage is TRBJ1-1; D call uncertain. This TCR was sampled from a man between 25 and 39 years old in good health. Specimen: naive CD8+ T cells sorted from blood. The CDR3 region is CASSLVDTRSDTEAFF. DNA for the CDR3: TGTGCCAGCAGCTTAGTTGACACCCGGTCCGACACTGAAGCTTTCTTT.